The source of this T cell receptor beta chain is a study of blood T cell repertoires in COVID-19. Overall study context: COVID-19 samples from acute and convalescent phases originated in the United States, Italy and Spain.

Those who participated ranged in age from roughly 18 to 89 years and resided in roughly 26 US areas. Participant-reported clinical history was the basis for cohort assignment. Two negative PCRs, clearance, or symptom resolution had been documented for recovered Cohort 3 donors. Sequencing was performed with immunoSEQ multiplex PCR; in TCRdb, only in-frame clones are kept and a portion is missing. The repertoire holds about 300,000 clones, with roughly nine tenths as singletons. The CDR3 spans 15 residues. Germline V gene lookup returns CDR1 SGHAT and CDR2 FQNNGV. The V gene lost 5 bases and the J gene lost 0 bases, with 10 bases spanning the gap.

This sequence was found in a woman younger than 45 who had recovered from COVID-19. Sequenced input: PBMCs or T cells enriched from blood (not recorded which). The chain uses TRBV11-2 and TRBJ2-2, with D perhaps matching TRBD1 (5 bases). The CDR3 nucleotides are TGTGCCAGCAGCCCGCAAGGGGCGAACACCGGGGAGCTGTTTTTT. It is translated as CASSPQGANTGELFF.